The rows below give T cell receptor beta chains drawn from one sample of a study of blood T cells in healthy people across ages. TCRdb recomputed calls from the 5' RACE reads with MiXCR, one row per CDR3 protein. The sample has about 1.4 million distinct CDR3 sequences, 55% to 75% seen once. The source material was blood. Source of these receptors: a man between 18 and 35 years old in good health. The CDR3 runs from the conserved cysteine through the conserved F or W. Fields, in order: D gene, V gene, J gene, clone size, CDR3 protein, CDR3 DNA. A D gene is named only where the DNA matches it firmly. Clone size is shown for a subset of rows, as once, few, many or a class of expanded clone.

D: -
V: TRBV9
J: TRBJ1-2
size: -
CDR3: CASSTQVDYGYTF
DNA: TGTGCCAGCAGCACACAGGTGGACTATGGCTACACCTTC

D: -
V: TRBV6-6
J: TRBJ1-5
size: few
CDR3: CASRNEGNSNQPQHF
DNA: TGTGCCAGCAGGAACGAGGGGAATAGCAATCAGCCCCAGCATTTT

D: TRBD1
V: TRBV18
J: TRBJ2-4
size: -
CDR3: CASSPQGAWEQYF
DNA: TGTGCCAGCTCACCCCAGGGGGCGTGGGAGCAGTACTTC

D: -
V: TRBV27
J: TRBJ2-1
size: -
CDR3: CASSLFGLSSYNEQFF
DNA: TGTGCCAGCAGTTTGTTCGGGCTGAGCTCCTACAATGAGCAGTTCTTC

D: TRBD2
V: TRBV6-5
J: TRBJ2-3
size: few
CDR3: CASSYDRTSGASTDTQYF
DNA: TGTGCCAGCAGTTACGATAGGACTAGCGGGGCTAGCACAGATACGCAGTATTTT

D: TRBD2
V: TRBV12-3/TRBV12-4
J: TRBJ2-3
size: -
CDR3: CASSPLVAGGADTQYF
DNA: TGTGCCAGCAGTCCCCTGGTAGCGGGGGGGGCAGATACGCAGTATTTT

D: -
V: TRBV15
J: TRBJ1-2
size: once
CDR3: CATRRGFGDYGYTF
DNA: TGTGCCACCAGGAGAGGCTTTGGGGACTATGGCTACACCTTC

D: -
V: TRBV9
J: TRBJ1-4
size: -
CDR3: CASSPGNEKLFF
DNA: TGTGCCAGCAGCCCGGGTAATGAAAAACTGTTTTTT

D: TRBD2
V: TRBV20-1
J: TRBJ2-1
size: once
CDR3: CSAERRASGGHEQFF
DNA: TGCAGTGCCGAGCGTAGGGCTAGCGGGGGCCATGAGCAGTTCTTC

D: TRBD2
V: TRBV10-3
J: TRBJ2-5
size: -
CDR3: CAIRDGTSGAETQYF
DNA: TGTGCCATCAGGGACGGGACTAGCGGGGCTGAGACCCAGTACTTC